One and the same sample provided the 10 T cell receptor beta chains below, sequenced in a study of cytomegalovirus exposure and HLA in healthy donors. PCR employed 60 Vbeta and 13 Jbeta primers. Profiled with immunoSEQ multiplex PCR; TCRdb holds only in-frame clones, not every one. The profile shows about 130,000 clones, 75% to 90% of them singletons. Material: PBMCs. The source of these receptors is a woman aged 30 to 39 in good health and CMV-seropositive.

The chain recombines TRBV30 with TRBJ2-6, with 8 bases fitting TRBD2. Trimming removed 6 bases from V and 0 bases from J; junction bases left unmatched: 1. Looked up from germline, CDR1 is GTSNPN and CDR2 is SVGIG (reference sequence). The CDR3 is 14 residues long. CDR3 DNA sequence: TGTGCCTGTAGCGGGGTCTCTGGGGCCAACGTCCTGACTTTC. Protein product: CACSGVSGANVLTF.

The V gene is TRBV5-6, the J gene TRBJ1-3; no definite D call. V was cut by 4 bases and J by 0 bases, with 5 bases left in between. The V gene's germline CDR1 is SGHDT and CDR2 YYEEEE. The CDR3 covers 13 residues. CDR3 in amino acids: CASSRYSGNTIYF. The DNA of the CDR3 is TGTGCCAGCAGCCGGTACTCTGGAAACACCATATATTTT.

The chain joins TRBV2 to TRBJ1-1; D is uncertain. The ends were cut back, 1 base at V and 0 bases at J, with 9 bases in the middle. CDR3 length: 15 amino acids. Germline lookup yields CDR1 SNHLY and CDR2 FYNNEI. This chain's CDR3 is CASSEDPSMNTEAFF. The CDR3 bases are TGTGCCAGCAGTGAAGACCCCTCTATGAACACTGAAGCTTTCTTT. The full variable domain, its missing parts supplied by reference TRBV2 and TRBJ1-1, is EPEVTQTPSHQVTQMGQEVILRCVPISNHLYFYWYRQILGQKVEFLVSFYNNEISEKSEIFDDQFSVERPDGSNFTLKIRSTKLEDSAMYFCASSEDPSMNTEAFFGQGTRLTVV.

The rearrangement joins TRBV5-1 to TRBJ2-5; weak D call: TRBD1 (5 bases). V gave up 1 base and J gave up 4 bases, with 14 bases separating them. This CDR3 region has 15 residues. CDR1 is SGHRS and CDR2 is YFSETQ in the germline V gene. Here the CDR3 reads CASSLRMGQGETQYF. The CDR3 DNA is TGCGCCAGCAGCTTGAGGATGGGTCAGGGAGAGACCCAGTACTTC.

V is TRBV7-3 and J is TRBJ2-3; D may be TRBD2 (7 bases). CDR1 is SGHTA, CDR2 FQGTGA, per germline. V was clipped by 0 bases and J by 4 bases, with 11 bases between them. This CDR3 spans 15 amino acids. Here the CDR3 reads CASSLTRGGADTQYF. In DNA, the CDR3 is TGTGCCAGCAGCTTAACGAGGGGGGGCGCAGATACGCAGTATTTT.

The rearrangement links TRBV5-1 to TRBJ2-5; D uncertain. The CDR3 length is 14 residues. Trimming cost V 5 bases and J 1 base, with 12 bases left between them. Looked up from germline, CDR1 is SGHRS and CDR2 is YFSETQ. CDR3 protein: CASRTESIQETQYF. CDR3 DNA: TGCGCCAGCAGAACCGAGAGCATCCAAGAGACCCAGTACTTC.

This chain joins TRBV20-1 and TRBJ1-4; no firm D call. Germline CDR1 reads DFQATT; CDR2 reads SNEGSKA (reference sequence). The V gene lost 2 bases and the J gene lost 12 bases, with 7 bases spanning the gap. CDR3 length: 10 amino acids. The DNA for the CDR3 is TGCAGTGCTAGACAGGTAGAACTGTTTTTT. Protein sequence: CSARQVELFF.

The CDR3 here is CASSLDSGRPSEQFF. In DNA form, the CDR3 reads TGCGCCAGCAGCTTGGATAGCGGGAGGCCCTCTGAGCAGTTCTTC. This rearrangement joins TRBV5-1 to TRBJ2-1; 10 bases map to TRBD2. CDR1 SGHRS and CDR2 YFSETQ come from the germline V gene. V lost 0 bases to trimming and J lost 9 bases; unmatched junction nucleotides: 6. The CDR3 has 15 residues.

The V call is TRBV7-9, the J call TRBJ2-2; 10 nucleotides match TRBD2. Germline assignment: CDR1 SEHNR and CDR2 FQNEAQ (reference sequence). Losses at the gene ends were 5 bases for V and 4 bases for J; bases not matched to a gene: 7. The CDR3 loop spans 16 amino acids. The CDR3 protein is CASSPPLAGATGELFF. The CDR3 DNA is TGTGCCAGCAGCCCTCCCCTAGCGGGAGCCACCGGGGAGCTGTTTTTT.

The chain recombines TRBV11-2 with TRBJ2-3; the match to TRBD2 covers 7 bases. In germline, CDR1 is SGHAT, CDR2 FQNNGV. The CDR3 is 16 residues long. V shed 0 bases, J shed 1 base, and the junction held 4 bases outside the gene matches. The chain's CDR3 is CASSLDTGGGTDTQYF. The CDR3 DNA follows: TGTGCCAGCAGCTTAGATACGGGAGGAGGCACAGATACGCAGTATTTT.